The clone carrying this T cell receptor (beta chain) showed up just a few times. Its antigen is undetermined. Trimming took 5 bases from V and 5 from J; bases not matched to a gene: 15. The CDR3 extends over 17 amino acids. Germline V gene data show CDR1 as MNHNS and CDR2 as SASEGT. This record belongs to a study of beta chain features in type 1 diabetes. For the study at large: There were around 110 million sorted cells examined across all samples. Study-level findings and limits: Significant though moderate, a shortening of TCRB CDR3s appeared in all four CD4+ subsets of Type 1 diabetes patients.

Reverse transcription of all isolated RNA meant that expressed TCRB transcripts were sequenced. Data came from immunoSEQ multiplex PCR; TCRdb stores just in-frame clones and leaves some out. The data hold a few hundred thousand clones, with under 20% observed a single time. The chain employs TRBV6-1 and TRBJ2-5, with 9 bases matching TRBD2. Sequencing input: naive CD4+ T cells from blood. This receptor was obtained from a young man with type 1 diabetes. As DNA, the CDR3 is TGTGCCAGCAGTAAAGTACCCAGAGCGGGAGGAGGTGAGACCCAGTACTTC. Amino acids: CASSKVPRAGGGETQYF.